This T cell receptor (beta chain) is from a study of human T cells and chemical hapten exposure. Whole-study results and caveats: Healthy people's immune response may differ from that of the donors, who had alopecia. DPC sensitization did not alter TCRs above 1 in 1000 frequency.

V was clipped by 4 bases and J by 4 bases, with 8 bases between them. The CDR3 extends over 13 amino acids. Germline CDR1 and CDR2: KGHDR and SFDVKD. Attachment of unique molecular identifiers to individual cDNA molecules was performed in the library. TCRdb redid the calling of the RACE reads with MiXCR, one entry per CDR3 protein. The sample gives fewer than 400,000 distinct CDR3 sequences, around 7% of which show up once; approximately 8.9% is in the top ten. Described time point: patch test 1, 2 weeks after DPC sensitization. Treatment specified: therapeutic diphenylcyclopropenone sensitization with weekly scalp DPC. This clonotype was seen a handful of times. Antigen: not known.

The sequence came from a young woman with alopecia areata. Some clones in this sample may be carry-over from other donors' samples. The genes are TRBV24-1 and TRBJ2-3, with no clear D. The sample here was whole blood, taken in connection with sensitization to the hapten diphenylcyclopropenone (DPC). CDR3 in DNA: TGTGCCACCAGTGACCACGACCCAGATACGCAGTATTTT. As protein: CATSDHDPDTQYF.